The T cell receptor beta chain described here comes from a study of blood T cell repertoires in COVID-19. Study-level background: From T cells, B-cell-depleted T cells, or PBMCs came the material, which was cDNA or gDNA.

How the authors handled the data: Researchers report that nucleated cell counts were estimated from reference gene primer amplification. Generated by immunoSEQ multiplex PCR, the TCRdb table keeps only in-frame clones and is missing some. V and J calls plus clone size are reproduced from that table; the DNA served to infer D and trimming. The sample has roughly 180,000 clones; roughly three quarters are singletons. The TCR was taken from a woman aged 45-60 years with active or convalescent COVID-19. Material for sequencing was peripheral blood.

CDR3 sequence (DNA): TGTGCCAGCAGCTTTCCGGGACAATCCTATGGCTACACCTTC. This gives the protein CASSFPGQSYGYTF. The rearrangement uses TRBV3-1 (or the pseudogene TRBV3-2) and TRBJ1-2, with D tentatively TRBD1 (6 bases). The V gene's germline CDR1 is LGHDT and CDR2 YNNKEL (reference sequence). The CDR3 spans 14 residues. Trimming removed 5 bases at V and 4 bases at J, with 14 bases between.